These 19 T cell receptor beta chains share one sample of origin, sequenced in a study of T cell clusters in autoimmune cytopenias (dated by TCRdb to between 2019 and 2020). TRB amplification used 200 to 250 ng of peripheral blood genomic DNA, approximately 41,000 genome equivalents, per sample. Sequencing used an Illumina MiSeq. TRB rearrangements were amplified by multiplex PCR following a touch-down protocol, with the TRB-A and TRB-B primer pools mixed in one tube. Reads reprocessed by TCRdb are summarized as one entry per CDR3 protein sequence, and DNA is absent. The table for this sample shows 5,500 to 6,500 distinct CDR3 sequences. Together, the top ten hold under 20% of the sample. The sequencing input was peripheral blood. Receptor source: a human donor with an autoimmune cytopenia or autoimmune hepatitis (not recorded which).

This clonotype is identified as medium-sized from frequency. CDR3 residues: CASSIWSGGSYNEQFF. The rearrangement joins TRBV19 to TRBJ2-1. The V gene's germline CDR1 is LNHDA and CDR2 SQIVND (reference sequence). The CDR3 runs to 16 residues.

Measured by frequency, this clonotype is medium-sized. The chain joins TRBV15 to TRBJ1-1; checking the TCRdb D call of TRBD1 is not possible without DNA. CDR1 and CDR2 from the germline V gene are LNHNV and YYDKDF (reference sequence). The CDR3 loop spans 16 amino acids. CDR3 sequence reads: CATSPKRGVGNTEAFF.

The chain uses TRBV5-1 and TRBJ2-3; TCRdb designates TRBD2, a call that cannot be tested without DNA. There are 17 residues in the CDR3. CDR1 and CDR2 from the germline V gene are SGHRS and YFSETQ. The CDR3 is CASSIMGLAGDTDTQYF.

The CDR3 here is CASSLSTAAGIWTDEQFF. The chain couples TRBV7-6 to TRBJ2-1. This CDR3 contains 18 residues. Germline V gene sequence: CDR1 SGHVS, CDR2 FNYEAQ.

By frequency, this clonotype is medium-sized. The CDR3: CASSDGTSGGDTQYF. V gene TRBV6-4 combines with J gene TRBJ2-3; there is no DNA to check the TCRdb D call of TRBD2. The CDR3 sequence is 15 residues long. Germline V gene lookup returns CDR1 MRHNA and CDR2 SNTAGT.

By frequency, this clonotype is medium-sized. This rearrangement joins TRBV10-3 to TRBJ2-1; the D call from TCRdb, TRBD1, cannot be confirmed without DNA. This CDR3 contains 14 residues. In germline, CDR1 is ENHRY, CDR2 SYGVKD. CDR3: CAISELGQGTSEFF.

This chain joins TRBV11-3 and TRBJ1-2; with no DNA, the TCRdb D assignment of TRBD1 cannot be verified. Germline V CDR1 and CDR2: SGHNT, YENEEA. The CDR3 runs to 14 residues. The CDR3 reads CASSQDRGGDGYTF.

V usage is TRBV4-2 and J usage is TRBJ2-3; absent DNA, TCRdb's TRBD1 call cannot be checked. Germline CDR1 and CDR2: LGHNA and YNFKEQ. The CDR3 spans 14 residues. CDR3 sequence: CASSPLGGTDTQYF.

This CDR3 is CASSPYDSGEQYF. V and J are TRBV18 and TRBJ2-7; TCRdb designates TRBD1, a call that cannot be tested without DNA. Per the germline V gene, CDR1 is KGHSH and CDR2 is LQKENI. The CDR3 covers 13 residues.

This sequence joins TRBV11-3 and TRBJ1-6; TCRdb selects TRBD1, and the lack of DNA leaves this call unchecked. Germline CDR1 is SGHNT and CDR2 is YENEEA. This CDR3 has 14 residues. The CDR3 here is CASSWDRGLSPLHF.

V and J are TRBV6-1 and TRBJ2-1; with no DNA, the TCRdb D assignment of TRBD1 cannot be verified. CDR1 and CDR2 (germline): MNHNS, SASEGT. This CDR3 has 12 amino acids. CDR3 region: CASGGFTNEQFF.

The CDR3 protein is CASSSSFRQGTRGGYTF. The chain uses TRBV27 and TRBJ1-2; TCRdb proposes TRBD1, but this gene call is untestable without DNA. Germline-derived CDR1 and CDR2 are MNHEY and SMNVEV (reference sequence). The CDR3 has 17 amino acids.

The chain combines TRBV18 with TRBJ1-6; the D call of TRBD1 rests on TCRdb alone, since no DNA is present to check it. Germline V lookup: CDR1 KGHSH, CDR2 LQKENI. This CDR3 comprises 15 residues. This CDR3 is CASSPFGQGNSPLHF.

V and J are TRBV7-9 and TRBJ2-3; TCRdb reports TRBD2, a call that lacks DNA to check it against. Germline V gene data show CDR1 as SEHNR and CDR2 as FQNEAQ (reference sequence). The CDR3 is 15 residues long. The CDR3: CASSSRLGPTDTQYF.

This clonotype is identified as medium-sized (0.01 to 0.1%) from frequency. The chain has TRBV11-3 and TRBJ1-3. Germline CDR1 and CDR2: SGHNT and YENEEA. The CDR3 contains 15 residues. The CDR3 is CASSAGTDLGNTIYF. The full variable domain, completed using reference TRBV11-3 and TRBJ1-3, is EAGVVQSPRYKIIEKKQPVAFWCNPISGHNTLYWYLQNLGQGPELLIRYENEEAVDDSQLPKDRFSAERLKGVDSTLKIQPAELGDSAVYLCASSAGTDLGNTIYFGEGSWLTVV.

CDR3: CASSGLGGDSPLHF. This chain uses TRBV6-1 with TRBJ1-6; TCRdb's D call, TRBD1, is unchecked because there is no DNA. The germline gives CDR1 MNHNS, CDR2 SASEGT. This CDR3 is built from 14 residues.

This clonotype is deemed medium-sized by its frequency. The gene calls are TRBV6-5 and TRBJ1-6. The germline gives CDR1 MNHEY, CDR2 SVGAGI. The CDR3 is 16 amino acids. CDR3 loop: CASSYSQSWSRSPLHF.

This clonotype is identified as medium-sized (0.01 to 0.1%) from frequency. This chain links TRBV10-3 with TRBJ1-2; TCRdb outputs TRBD1, but without DNA this stays unchecked. CDR1 ENHRY and CDR2 SYGVKD come from the germline V gene. CDR3 length equals 14 residues. This CDR3 is CAISPGGTVYGYTF.

CDR3 residues: CAWSVWGTTDTQYF. The gene calls are TRBV30 and TRBJ2-3; there is no DNA to check the TCRdb D call of TRBD1. There are 14 residues in the CDR3. Looked up from germline, CDR1 is GTSNPN and CDR2 is SVGIG (reference sequence).